These T cell receptor beta chains were read from a single sample in a study of T cell repertoires in cytomegalovirus infection. TCRdb ran MiXCR on the reads and lists one entry per CDR3 protein. This sample has approximately 730,000 distinct CDR3 sequences, with approximately 32% found just once. These TCRs are of unknown antigen specificity. This specimen was cultured CD8+ T cells from PBMCs, taken from culture after CMV antigen stimulation. The receptors derive from a human donor in good health (CMV status not recorded). Some clones in this sample may be carry-over from other donors' samples. CDR3s include the opening cysteine and the closing phenylalanine or tryptophan. Each record gives: CDR3 length, J gene, clone size, V gene, D gene, CDR3 protein, CDR3 DNA. D genes are given only for firm matches. Where a row states a size, it is once, few, many or the class of an expanded clone; other rows omit it.

17 | TRBJ2-1 | once | TRBV29-1 | TRBD2 | CSVETGLAGSSYNEQFF | TGCAGCGTTGAGACGGGACTAGCGGGGAGCTCCTACAATGAGCAGTTCTTC
15 | TRBJ2-1 | few | TRBV19 | TRBD1 | CASLNIGQGFNEQFF | TGTGCCAGCCTTAATATCGGACAGGGATTCAATGAGCAGTTCTTC
15 | TRBJ1-5 | many | TRBV7-2 | . | CASSLAGFSNQPQHF | TGTGCCAGCAGCTTAGCAGGGTTTAGCAATCAGCCCCAGCATTTT
14 | TRBJ2-5 | . | TRBV2 | TRBD2 | CASRSGGGAQTQYF | TGTGCCAGCAGGTCCGGCGGGGGGGCGCAGACCCAGTACTTC
16 | TRBJ2-3 | . | TRBV2 | TRBD2 | CASRGRLAGHTDTQYF | TGTGCCAGCAGGGGGAGACTAGCGGGGCACACAGATACGCAGTATTTT
13 | TRBJ1-3 | once | TRBV20-1 | . | CSAGRISGNTIYF | TGCAGTGCGGGACGTATATCTGGAAACACCATATATTTT
15 | TRBJ1-1 | few | TRBV12-3/TRBV12-4 | . | CASSFISTLQSEAFF | TGTGCCAGCAGTTTTATTTCAACACTCCAGTCTGAAGCTTTCTTT
15 | TRBJ2-5 | . | TRBV4-3 | . | CASSQGQDEQETQYF | TGCGCCAGCAGCCAAGGGCAGGACGAACAAGAGACCCAGTACTTC
17 | TRBJ1-1 | many | TRBV7-2 | . | CASRSTGGGYMNTEAFF | TGTGCCAGCAGATCCACTGGGGGCGGATATATGAACACTGAAGCTTTCTTT
15 | TRBJ2-2 | . | TRBV28 | . | CASTRDWENTGELFF | TGTGCCAGCACCAGGGACTGGGAGAACACCGGGGAGCTGTTTTTT
15 | TRBJ2-1 | . | TRBV7-6 | TRBD1 | CASSTRTGAYNEQFF | TGTGCCAGCAGCACGAGGACAGGGGCCTACAATGAGCAGTTCTTC
15 | TRBJ2-4 | . | TRBV12-5 | TRBD2 | CASGLDSGRADIQYF | TGTGCTAGTGGTTTGGATTCAGGGAGGGCGGACATTCAGTACTTC
21 | TRBJ2-3 | . | TRBV7-3 | TRBD2 | CASSSPLNPRMGGGASDTQYF | TGTGCCAGCAGCTCCCCACTAAACCCTCGAATGGGCGGGGGGGCATCAGATACGCAGTATTTT
11 | TRBJ1-2 | many | TRBV7-8 | . | CARLWGYGYTF | TGTGCCCGCTTATGGGGCTATGGCTACACCTTC
16 | TRBJ1-1 | few | TRBV4-1 | . | CASSQVRGSISTEAFF | TGCGCCAGCAGCCAAGTCCGGGGATCCATCAGTACTGAAGCTTTCTTT
12 | TRBJ1-2 | few | TRBV5-5 | . | CASSLGGKGYTF | TGTGCCAGCAGCTTGGGGGGGAAGGGCTACACCTTC
12 | TRBJ2-7 | few | TRBV5-4 | . | CASSLWSNEQYF | TGTGCCAGCAGCTTGTGGTCCAACGAGCAGTACTTC
13 | TRBJ1-2 | . | TRBV28 | . | CASSLVVHDGYTF | TGTGCCAGCAGTTTGGTGGTACACGATGGCTACACCTTC